The next 13 T cell receptor beta chains were all read from a single sample in a study of blood T cell repertoires in COVID-19. Only in-frame clones appear in the TCRdb table, and some are missing; sequencing was by immunoSEQ multiplex PCR. Of about 360,000 clones listed, around 90% were seen once; the top ten hold around 1.9%. Sequencing was done on a sample of PBMCs or T cells enriched from blood (not recorded which). The receptors were sampled from a woman between 40 and 55 years old with acute COVID-19.

Notes on this clone: The sample holds other DNA sequences that translate to the same CDR3. The chain is built from TRBV5-1 and TRBJ1-2; TRBD1 aligns across 8 bases. This CDR3 is 13 amino acids long. V gave up 2 bases and J gave up 6 bases; unmatched junction bases: 3. Germline V gene sequence: CDR1 SGHRS, CDR2 YFSETQ. The CDR3 spells CASSFGQGDGYTF. The CDR3 nucleotides read TGCGCCAGCAGCTTCGGACAGGGCGATGGCTACACCTTC.

This sequence joins TRBV2 and TRBJ2-5; perhaps TRBD2 as D (6 bases). V was cut by 7 bases and J by 6 bases, with 18 bases left in between. The V gene's germline CDR1 is SNHLY and CDR2 FYNNEI. The CDR3 is 14 amino acids. CDR3 in DNA: TGTGCCAGCATAGGGCTAGCGACGTCCAAGACCCAGTACTTC. Amino acids: CASIGLATSKTQYF.

The chain employs TRBV5-1 and TRBJ2-3, with D hard to call. Germline lookup yields CDR1 SGHRS and CDR2 YFSETQ. With 0 bases removed from V and 0 bases from J, the gap between germline ends came to 8 bases. The length of the CDR3 is 15 residues. CDR3 loop: CASSLVQRSTDTQYF. CDR3 nucleotide sequence: TGCGCCAGCAGCTTGGTCCAGAGGAGCACAGATACGCAGTATTTT.

V and J are TRBV6-2 or TRBV6-3 and TRBJ1-2; a weak D match, TRBD1 (5 bases). Trimming left V 6 bases short and J 4 bases short, with 9 bases between. The germline CDR1 and CDR2 sequences are MNHEY and SVGEGT. The length of the CDR3 is 12 residues. The DNA of the CDR3 is TGTGCCAGCAGCCTTGACAGCTATGGCTACACCTTC. Translating gives CASSLDSYGYTF.

The chain recombines TRBV6-1 with TRBJ1-5; D may be TRBD1 (5 bases). Germline V gives CDR1 MNHNS, CDR2 SASEGT. V lost 0 bases, J lost 7 bases, and 13 bases lay in between. The CDR3 has 15 residues. CDR3 region: CASSEALGGGQPQHF. DNA of the CDR3: TGTGCCAGCAGTGAAGCGCTTGGGGGGGGGCAGCCCCAGCATTTT.

The chain is built from TRBV10-3 and TRBJ2-3, with TRBD1 matching over 7 bases. The V gene's germline CDR1 is ENHRY and CDR2 SYGVKD. J lost 1 base, V lost 2 bases, and 12 bases had no gene match. CDR3 length: 18 residues. This CDR3 reads CAISENSGGPVGTDTQYF. The CDR3 coding sequence is TGTGCCATCAGTGAGAACTCAGGGGGACCGGTTGGCACAGATACGCAGTATTTT.

The rearrangement links TRBV6-5 to TRBJ1-2; the match to TRBD1 covers 8 bases. The J segment lost 6 bases and the V segment lost 0 bases, leaving 9 bases of the junction unmatched. Looked up from germline, CDR1 is MNHEY and CDR2 is SVGAGI. The CDR3 runs to 16 residues. CDR3 nucleotides: TGTGCCAGCAGTTACTCGGGAGCAGGGGGCAGGGATGGCTACACCTTC. Residues: CASSYSGAGGRDGYTF.

The V gene is TRBV7-2, the J gene TRBJ2-1; 8 nucleotides align to TRBD2. CDR1 and CDR2 (germline): SGHTA, FQGNSA. Trimming removed 3 bases from V and 3 bases from J; junction bases left unmatched: 4. CDR3 length: 15 residues. CDR3 loop: CASSFRRGGYNEQFF. The CDR3 region has the DNA TGTGCCAGCAGCTTCCGCCGGGGGGGCTACAATGAGCAGTTCTTC.

The chain has TRBV2 and TRBJ1-2; 7 bases map to TRBD1. The CDR3 spans 15 residues. Germline V lookup: CDR1 SNHLY, CDR2 FYNNEI. Trimming removed 2 bases from V and 0 bases from J; junction bases left unmatched: 3. The CDR3 loop reads CASSEKGGPNYGYTF. DNA for the CDR3: TGTGCCAGCAGTGAAAAAGGGGGCCCTAACTATGGCTACACCTTC.

The CDR3 coding sequence is TGTGCCAGCAGTTATGGGCAGGGGGACACCGGGGAGCTGTTTTTT. Its translation is CASSYGQGDTGELFF. J is TRBJ2-2 and V is TRBV6-5; 7 positions agree with TRBD1. The CDR3 totals 15 residues. Germline V lookup: CDR1 MNHEY, CDR2 SVGAGI. V lost 3 bases to trimming and J lost 3 bases; unmatched junction nucleotides: 4.

The chain has TRBV2 and TRBJ2-5, with TRBD1 identical over 7 bases. Germline CDR1 reads SNHLY; CDR2 reads FYNNEI. V lost 2 bases and J lost 5; bases outside the gene matches: 5. CDR3 length: 14 amino acids. The CDR3 is CASSEQGVVETQYF. In nucleotides, the CDR3 is TGTGCCAGCAGTGAACAGGGGGTTGTGGAGACCCAGTACTTC.

The chain recombines TRBV20-1 with TRBJ1-6; no clear D gene. The CDR3 is 17 amino acids. The V gene lost 5 bases and the J gene lost 0 bases, with 17 bases spanning the gap. Germline CDR1 reads DFQATT; CDR2 reads SNEGSKA (reference sequence). The CDR3 sequence: CSARGMSVSSYNSPLHF. CDR3 DNA sequence: TGCAGTGCTCGTGGAATGAGTGTGAGCTCCTATAATTCACCCCTCCACTTT.

The gene calls are TRBV6-5 and TRBJ2-7; no clear D gene. CDR1 and CDR2 from the germline V gene are MNHEY and SVGAGI. With 6 bases removed from V and 0 bases from J, the gap between germline ends came to 15 bases. The CDR3 covers 15 residues. Written as DNA, the CDR3 is TGTGCCAGCAGCCCAATTAGTTCCCACTCCTACGAGCAGTACTTC. It yields the protein CASSPISSHSYEQYF.